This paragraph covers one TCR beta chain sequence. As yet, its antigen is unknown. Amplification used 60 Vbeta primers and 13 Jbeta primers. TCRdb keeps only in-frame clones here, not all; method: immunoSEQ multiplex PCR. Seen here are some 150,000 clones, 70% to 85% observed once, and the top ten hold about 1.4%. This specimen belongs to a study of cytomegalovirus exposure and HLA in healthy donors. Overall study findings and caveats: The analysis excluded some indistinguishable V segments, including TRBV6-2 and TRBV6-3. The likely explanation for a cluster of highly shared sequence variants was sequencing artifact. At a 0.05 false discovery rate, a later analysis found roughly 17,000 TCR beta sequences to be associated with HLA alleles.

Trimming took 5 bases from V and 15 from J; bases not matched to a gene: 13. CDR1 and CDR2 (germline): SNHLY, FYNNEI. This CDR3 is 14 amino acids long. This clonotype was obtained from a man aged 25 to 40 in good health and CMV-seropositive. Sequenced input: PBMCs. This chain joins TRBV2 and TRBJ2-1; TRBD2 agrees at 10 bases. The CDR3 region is CASSSSGGHSRGFF. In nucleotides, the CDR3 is TGTGCCAGCAGTTCTAGCGGGGGCCATTCTAGGGGGTTCTTC.